This T cell receptor beta chain derives from a study of T-cell reconstitution after alpha-beta-depleted transplantation in children. Preparation of the TCRbeta library involved a method that used unique molecular identifiers. TCRdb analysed the PCR reads with MiXCR anew, one entry per CDR3 protein. The sample has hundreds of thousands of distinct CDR3 sequences, nearly 10% seen once. In this sample, this clonotype turned up a few times. The CDR3 covers 18 residues. Germline V lookup: CDR1 MNHEY, CDR2 SVGAGI. J lost 7 bases, V lost 1 base, and 13 bases had no gene match. The origin of this receptor is a human donor who donated a stem cell graft to a child with SCID. The sample here was PBMCs from the stem cell graft donor, taken from the stem cell graft. The chain has TRBV6-5 and TRBJ2-2; 9 bases agree with TRBD1. CDR3 amino acids: CASSYLDRGGRGIGELFF. In DNA, the CDR3 is TGTGCCAGCAGTTACTTGGACAGGGGAGGCCGAGGTATCGGGGAGCTGTTTTTT.